This T cell receptor (beta chain) was sequenced during a study of T cells in localized non-small cell lung cancer. Study-level findings and limits: Adjacent lung held a median 57 of the top 100 tumor clones. Blood T cell density predicted longer survival; adjacent-lung clonality, shorter. There was higher T cell clonality in uninvolved adjacent lung than in tumor, and it was highest there.

Generated by immunoSEQ multiplex PCR, the TCRdb table keeps only in-frame clones and is missing some. The repertoire holds just under 30,000 clones, with roughly nine tenths as singletons. About this clone itself: Its antigen is not known.

V shed 4 bases and J 3 bases; nucleotides not matched to a gene: 7. The CDR3 runs 14 residues. Germline CDR1 is SGHRS and CDR2 is YFSETQ. The genes are TRBV5-1 and TRBJ2-7; the match to TRBD1 covers 7 bases. The sequence was obtained from a woman aged 40 to 75 with stage I lung adenocarcinoma. The sequencing here drew on peripheral blood, taken before any cancer treatment. This chain's CDR3 is CASSDRQGSYEQYF. The CDR3 DNA reads as TGCGCCAGCAGCGATCGACAGGGAAGCTACGAGCAGTACTTC.